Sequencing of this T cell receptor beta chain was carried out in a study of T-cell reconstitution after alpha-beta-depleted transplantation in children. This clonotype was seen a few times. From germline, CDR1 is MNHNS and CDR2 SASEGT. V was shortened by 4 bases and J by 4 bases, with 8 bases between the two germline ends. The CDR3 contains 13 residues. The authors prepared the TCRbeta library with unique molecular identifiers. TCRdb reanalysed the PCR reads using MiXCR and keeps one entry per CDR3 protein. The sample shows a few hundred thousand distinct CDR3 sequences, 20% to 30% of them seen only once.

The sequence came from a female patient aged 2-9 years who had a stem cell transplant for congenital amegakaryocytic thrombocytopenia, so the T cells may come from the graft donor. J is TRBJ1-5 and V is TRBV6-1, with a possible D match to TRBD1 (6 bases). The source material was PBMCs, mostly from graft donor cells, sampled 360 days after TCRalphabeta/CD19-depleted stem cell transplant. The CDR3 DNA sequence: TGTGCCAGCAGTGCTAGGGGGAATCAGCCCCAGCATTTT. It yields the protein CASSARGNQPQHF.